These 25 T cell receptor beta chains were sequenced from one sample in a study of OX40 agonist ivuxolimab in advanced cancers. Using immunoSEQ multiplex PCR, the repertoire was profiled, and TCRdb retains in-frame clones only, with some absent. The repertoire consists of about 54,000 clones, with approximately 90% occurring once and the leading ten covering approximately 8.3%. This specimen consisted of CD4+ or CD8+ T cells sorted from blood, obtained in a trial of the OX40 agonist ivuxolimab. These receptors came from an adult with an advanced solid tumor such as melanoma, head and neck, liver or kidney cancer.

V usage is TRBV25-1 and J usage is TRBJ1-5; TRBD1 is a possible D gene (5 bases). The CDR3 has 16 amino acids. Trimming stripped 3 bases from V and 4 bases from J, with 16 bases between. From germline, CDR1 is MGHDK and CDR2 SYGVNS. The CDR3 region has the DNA TGTGCCAGCAGTGATTCCAGGTGGGGGGAAAATCAGCCCCAGCATTTT. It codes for CASSDSRWGENQPQHF.

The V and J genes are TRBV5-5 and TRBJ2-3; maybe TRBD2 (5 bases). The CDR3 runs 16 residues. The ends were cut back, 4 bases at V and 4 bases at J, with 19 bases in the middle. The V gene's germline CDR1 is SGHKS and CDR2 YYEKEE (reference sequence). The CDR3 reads CASSQDWGEIADTQYF. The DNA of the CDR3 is TGTGCCAGCAGCCAGGATTGGGGAGAGATCGCAGATACGCAGTATTTT.

CDR3 sequence (DNA): TGTGCCAGCAGCGTACTGGGGGGTAACACTGAAGCTTTCTTT. Residues: CASSVLGGNTEAFF. This chain connects TRBV9 to TRBJ1-1; tentatively, D is TRBD1 (5 bases). Germline-derived CDR1 and CDR2 are SGDLS and YYNGEE. CDR3 length: 14 amino acids. V was pared by 1 base and J by 2 bases, with 9 bases between.

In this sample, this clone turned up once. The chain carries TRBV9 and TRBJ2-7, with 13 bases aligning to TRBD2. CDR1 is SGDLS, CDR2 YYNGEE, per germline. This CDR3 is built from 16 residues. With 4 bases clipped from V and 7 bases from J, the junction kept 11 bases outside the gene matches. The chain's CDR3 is CASSSTSGLAGVEQYF. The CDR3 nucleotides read TGTGCCAGCAGCTCGACGAGCGGACTAGCGGGAGTTGAGCAGTACTTC.

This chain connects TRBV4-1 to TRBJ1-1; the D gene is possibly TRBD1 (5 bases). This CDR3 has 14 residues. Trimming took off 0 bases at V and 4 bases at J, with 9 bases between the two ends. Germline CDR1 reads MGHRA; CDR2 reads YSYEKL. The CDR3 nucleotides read TGCGCCAGCAGCCAAGATCGGGGGGGCACTGAAGCTTTCTTT. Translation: CASSQDRGGTEAFF.

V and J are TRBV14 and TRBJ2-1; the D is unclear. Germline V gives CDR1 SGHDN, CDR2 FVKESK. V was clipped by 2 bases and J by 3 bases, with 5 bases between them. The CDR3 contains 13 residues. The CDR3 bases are TGTGCCAGCAGCCAAACACTCTACAATGAGCAGTTCTTC. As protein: CASSQTLYNEQFF.

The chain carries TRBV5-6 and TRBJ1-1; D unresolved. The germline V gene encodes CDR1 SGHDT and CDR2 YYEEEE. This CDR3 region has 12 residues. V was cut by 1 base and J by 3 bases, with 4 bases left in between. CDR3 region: CASSLQDTEAFF. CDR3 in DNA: TGTGCCAGCAGCTTGCAAGACACTGAAGCTTTCTTT.

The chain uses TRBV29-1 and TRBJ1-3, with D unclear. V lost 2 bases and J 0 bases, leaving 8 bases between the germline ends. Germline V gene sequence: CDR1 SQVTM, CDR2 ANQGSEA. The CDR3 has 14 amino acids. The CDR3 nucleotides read TGCAGCGTTGAAATATTCGACTCTGGAAACACCATATATTTT. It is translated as CSVEIFDSGNTIYF.

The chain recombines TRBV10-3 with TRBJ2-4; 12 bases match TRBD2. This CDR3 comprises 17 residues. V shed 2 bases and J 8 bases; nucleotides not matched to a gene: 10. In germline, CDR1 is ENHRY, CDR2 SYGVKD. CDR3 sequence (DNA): TGTGCCATCAGTGAGGGACTAGCGGGGCCGTGGGTAGACATTCAGTACTTC. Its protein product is CAISEGLAGPWVDIQYF.

The CDR3 loop is CASSLLAGTGFGANVLTF. As DNA, the CDR3 is TGCGCCAGCAGCCTACTCGCCGGGACAGGGTTTGGGGCCAACGTCCTGACTTTC. The chain is built from TRBV4-1 and TRBJ2-6, with 9 bases identical to TRBD1. Germline V gene data show CDR1 as MGHRA and CDR2 as YSYEKL. This CDR3 has 18 residues. Germline trimming cut 4 bases from V and 3 bases from J; bases unmatched to any gene: 10.

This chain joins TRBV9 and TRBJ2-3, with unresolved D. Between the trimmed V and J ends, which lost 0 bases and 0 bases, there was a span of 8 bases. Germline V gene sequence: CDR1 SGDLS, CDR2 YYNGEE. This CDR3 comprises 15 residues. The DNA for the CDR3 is TGTGCCAGCAGCGTAGTTAGCTCTAGCACAGATACGCAGTATTTT. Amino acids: CASSVVSSSTDTQYF.

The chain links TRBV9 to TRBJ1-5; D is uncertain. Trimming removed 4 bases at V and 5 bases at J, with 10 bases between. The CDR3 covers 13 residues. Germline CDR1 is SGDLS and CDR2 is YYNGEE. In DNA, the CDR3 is TGTGCCAGCAGCAAAGAGGATTATCAGCCCCAGCATTTT. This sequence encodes CASSKEDYQPQHF.

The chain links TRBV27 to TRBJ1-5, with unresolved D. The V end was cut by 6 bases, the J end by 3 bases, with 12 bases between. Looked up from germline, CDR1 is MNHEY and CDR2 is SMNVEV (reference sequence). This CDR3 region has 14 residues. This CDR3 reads CASRRTAANQPQHF. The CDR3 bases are TGTGCCAGCAGACGAACAGCGGCCAATCAGCCCCAGCATTTT.

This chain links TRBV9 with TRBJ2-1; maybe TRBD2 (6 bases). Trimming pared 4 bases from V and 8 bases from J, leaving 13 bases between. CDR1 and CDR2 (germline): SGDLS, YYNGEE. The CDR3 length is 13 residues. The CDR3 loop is CASSPWSGDEQFF. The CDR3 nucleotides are TGTGCCAGCAGCCCTTGGTCGGGGGATGAGCAGTTCTTC. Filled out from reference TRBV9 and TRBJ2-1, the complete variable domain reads DSGVTQTPKHLITATGQRVTLRCSPRSGDLSVYWYQQSLDQGLQFLIQYYNGEERAKGNILERFSAQQFPDLHSELNLSSLELGDSALYFCASSPWSGDEQFFGPGTRLTVL.

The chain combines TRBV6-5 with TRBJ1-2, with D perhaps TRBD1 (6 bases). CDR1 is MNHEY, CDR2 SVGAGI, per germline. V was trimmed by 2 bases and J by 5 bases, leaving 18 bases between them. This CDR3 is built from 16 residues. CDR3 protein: CASSYRGTGSPYGYTF. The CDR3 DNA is TGTGCCAGCAGTTACAGGGGAACAGGGTCGCCGTATGGCTACACCTTC.

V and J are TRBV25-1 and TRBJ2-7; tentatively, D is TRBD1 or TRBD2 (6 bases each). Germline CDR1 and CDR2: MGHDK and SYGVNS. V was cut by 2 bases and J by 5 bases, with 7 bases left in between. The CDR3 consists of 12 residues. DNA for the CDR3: TGTGCCAGCAGTGAAGGGGGGCACGAGCAGTACTTC. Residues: CASSEGGHEQYF.

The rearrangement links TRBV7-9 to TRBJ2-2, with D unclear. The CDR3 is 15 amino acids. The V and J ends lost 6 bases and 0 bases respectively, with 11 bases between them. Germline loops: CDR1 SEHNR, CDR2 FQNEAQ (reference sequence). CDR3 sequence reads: CASSFRGPNTGELFF. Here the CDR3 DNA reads TGTGCCAGCAGTTTCCGCGGCCCGAACACCGGGGAGCTGTTTTTT.

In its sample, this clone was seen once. The CDR3 nucleotides read TGTGCCAGCTCACCTTTTGGCGGCTTGAACACTGAAGCTTTCTTT. It encodes CASSPFGGLNTEAFF. The V call is TRBV18, the J call TRBJ1-1, with no clear D. CDR1 is KGHSH and CDR2 is LQKENI in the germline V gene. V gave up 3 bases and J gave up 0 bases, with 11 bases separating them. The CDR3 spans 15 residues. Supplemented by reference TRBV18 and TRBJ1-1, the full variable domain reads NAGVMQNPRHLVRRRGQEARLRCSPMKGHSHVYWYRQLPEEGLKFMVYLQKENIIDESGMPKERFSAEFPKEGPSILRIQQVVRGDSAAYFCASSPFGGLNTEAFFGQGTRLTVV.

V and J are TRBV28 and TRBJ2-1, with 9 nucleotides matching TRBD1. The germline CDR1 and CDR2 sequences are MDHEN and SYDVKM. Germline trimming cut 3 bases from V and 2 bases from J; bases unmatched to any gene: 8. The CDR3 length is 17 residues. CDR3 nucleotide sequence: TGTGCCAGCAGTTTGTACGGTGGGACAGGGCCCTACAATGAGCAGTTCTTC. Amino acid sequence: CASSLYGGTGPYNEQFF.

The CDR3 nucleotides read TGTGCCAGCAGTTACTCGTCGTCAGGGCAGCCCCAGCATTTT. Translation: CASSYSSSGQPQHF. The chain joins TRBV6-5 to TRBJ1-5, with a weak D call TRBD1 (5 bases). Germline CDR1 MNHEY, CDR2 SVGAGI. The CDR3 is 14 amino acids. V lost 0 bases and J 7 bases, leaving 10 bases between the germline ends.

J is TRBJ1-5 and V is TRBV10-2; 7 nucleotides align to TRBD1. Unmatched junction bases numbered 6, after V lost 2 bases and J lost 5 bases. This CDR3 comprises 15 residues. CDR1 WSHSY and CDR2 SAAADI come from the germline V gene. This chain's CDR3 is CASSEDSGGDQPQHF. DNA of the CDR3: TGCGCCAGCAGTGAGGATTCAGGGGGAGATCAGCCCCAGCATTTT.

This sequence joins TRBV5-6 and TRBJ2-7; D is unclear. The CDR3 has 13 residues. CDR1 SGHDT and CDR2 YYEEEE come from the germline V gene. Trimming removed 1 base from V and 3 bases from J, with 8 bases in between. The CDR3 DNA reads TGTGCCAGCAGCTTGAATCCCCTCTACGAGCAGTACTTC. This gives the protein CASSLNPLYEQYF.

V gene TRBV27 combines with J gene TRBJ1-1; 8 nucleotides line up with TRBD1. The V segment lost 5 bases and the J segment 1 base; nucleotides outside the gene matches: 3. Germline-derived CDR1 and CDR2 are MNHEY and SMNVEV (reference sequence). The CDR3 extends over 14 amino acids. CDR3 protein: CASSPGTGNTEAFF. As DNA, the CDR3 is TGTGCCAGCAGTCCCGGGACAGGGAACACTGAAGCTTTCTTT.

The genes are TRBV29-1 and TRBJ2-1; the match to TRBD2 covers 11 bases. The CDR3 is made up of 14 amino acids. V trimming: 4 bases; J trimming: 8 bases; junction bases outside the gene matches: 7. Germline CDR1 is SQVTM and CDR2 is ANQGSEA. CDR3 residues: CSVGGSGREHEQFF. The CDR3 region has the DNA TGCAGCGTTGGTGGTAGCGGGAGGGAGCATGAGCAGTTCTTC.

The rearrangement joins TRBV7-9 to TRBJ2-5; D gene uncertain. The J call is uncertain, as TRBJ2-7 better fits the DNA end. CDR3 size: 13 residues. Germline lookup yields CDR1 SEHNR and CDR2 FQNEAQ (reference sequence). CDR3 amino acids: CASSYGPRYEQYF. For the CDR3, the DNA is TGTGCCAGCAGCTATGGGCCCCGATACGAGCAGTACTTC.